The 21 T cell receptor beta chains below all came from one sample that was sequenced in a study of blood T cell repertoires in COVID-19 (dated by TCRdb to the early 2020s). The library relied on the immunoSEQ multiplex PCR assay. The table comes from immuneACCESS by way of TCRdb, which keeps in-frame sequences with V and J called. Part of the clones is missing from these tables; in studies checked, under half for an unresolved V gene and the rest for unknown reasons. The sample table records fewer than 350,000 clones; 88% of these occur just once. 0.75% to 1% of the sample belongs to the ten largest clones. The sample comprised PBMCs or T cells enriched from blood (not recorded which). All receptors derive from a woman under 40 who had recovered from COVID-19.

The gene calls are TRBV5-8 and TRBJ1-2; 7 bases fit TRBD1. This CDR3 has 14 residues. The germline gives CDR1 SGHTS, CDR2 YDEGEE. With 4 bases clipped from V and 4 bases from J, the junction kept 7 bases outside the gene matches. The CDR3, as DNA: TGTGCCAGCAGCCGGGACAGCACAGCCTATGGCTACACCTTC. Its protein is CASSRDSTAYGYTF. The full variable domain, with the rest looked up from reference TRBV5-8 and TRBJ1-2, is EAGVTQSPTHLIKTRGQQATLRCSPISGHTSVYWYQQALGLGLQFLLWYDEGEERNRGNFPPRFSGRQFPNYSSELNVNALELEDSALYLCASSRDSTAYGYTFGSGTRLTVV.

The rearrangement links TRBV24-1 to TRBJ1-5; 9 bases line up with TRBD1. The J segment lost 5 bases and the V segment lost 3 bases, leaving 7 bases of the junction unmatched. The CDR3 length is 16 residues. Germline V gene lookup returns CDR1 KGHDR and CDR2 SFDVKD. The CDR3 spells CATSDPLTGGDQPQHF. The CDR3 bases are TGTGCCACCAGTGATCCACTGACAGGGGGAGATCAGCCCCAGCATTTT.

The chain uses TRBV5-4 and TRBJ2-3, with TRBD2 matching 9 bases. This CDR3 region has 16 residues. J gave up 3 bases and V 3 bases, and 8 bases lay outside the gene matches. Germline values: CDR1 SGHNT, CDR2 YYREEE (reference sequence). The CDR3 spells CASSSPGRGGTDTQYF. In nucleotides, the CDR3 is TGTGCCAGCAGCTCCCCGGGGCGGGGGGGTACAGATACGCAGTATTTT.

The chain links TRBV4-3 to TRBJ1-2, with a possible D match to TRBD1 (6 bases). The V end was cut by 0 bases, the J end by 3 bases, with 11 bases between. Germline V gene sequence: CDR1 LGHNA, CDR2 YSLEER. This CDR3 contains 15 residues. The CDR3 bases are TGCGCCAGCAGCCAAGACCTCCGGACAGACTATGGCTACACCTTC. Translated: CASSQDLRTDYGYTF.

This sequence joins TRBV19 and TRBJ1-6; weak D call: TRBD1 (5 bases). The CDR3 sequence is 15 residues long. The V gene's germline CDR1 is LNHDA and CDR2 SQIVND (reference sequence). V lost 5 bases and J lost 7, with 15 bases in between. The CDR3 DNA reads TGTGCCAGTAGTGGGGCCGCAGGGATGAATTCACCCCTCCACTTT. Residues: CASSGAAGMNSPLHF.

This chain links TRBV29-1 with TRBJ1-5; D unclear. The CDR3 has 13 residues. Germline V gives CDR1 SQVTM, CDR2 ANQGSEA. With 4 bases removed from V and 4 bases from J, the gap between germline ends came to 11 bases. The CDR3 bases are TGCAGCGTTGGAGGACTAGCAAATCAGCCCCAGCATTTT. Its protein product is CSVGGLANQPQHF. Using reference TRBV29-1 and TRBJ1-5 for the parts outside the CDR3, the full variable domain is SAVISQKPSRDICQRGTSLTIQCQVDSQVTMMFWYRQQPGQSLTLIATANQGSEATYESGFVIDKFPISRPNLTFSTLTVSNMSPEDSSIYLCSVGGLANQPQHFGDGTRLSIL.

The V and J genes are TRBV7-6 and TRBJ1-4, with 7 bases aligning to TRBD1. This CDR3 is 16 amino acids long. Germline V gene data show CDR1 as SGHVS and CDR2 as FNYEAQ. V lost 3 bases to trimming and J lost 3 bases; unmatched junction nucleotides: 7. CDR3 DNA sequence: TGTGCCAGCAGCTTGGCCCGGACAGGCCCTAATGAAAAACTGTTTTTT. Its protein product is CASSLARTGPNEKLFF.

CDR3 loop: CASSIRPQGGYNEQFF. The CDR3 nucleotides read TGCGCCAGCAGCATACGTCCTCAGGGAGGATACAATGAGCAGTTCTTC. The chain is built from TRBV5-1 and TRBJ2-1; TRBD2 might be the D (6 bases). Germline loops: CDR1 SGHRS, CDR2 YFSETQ. V lost 4 bases to trimming and J lost 4 bases, with 18 bases between them. CDR3 size: 16 residues.

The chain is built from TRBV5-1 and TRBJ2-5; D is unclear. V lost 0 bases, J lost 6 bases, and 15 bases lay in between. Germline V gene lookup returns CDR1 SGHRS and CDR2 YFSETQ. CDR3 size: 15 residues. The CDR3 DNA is TGCGCCAGCAGCTTGGGCCGGAGCGACTCGAAGACCCAGTACTTC. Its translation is CASSLGRSDSKTQYF.

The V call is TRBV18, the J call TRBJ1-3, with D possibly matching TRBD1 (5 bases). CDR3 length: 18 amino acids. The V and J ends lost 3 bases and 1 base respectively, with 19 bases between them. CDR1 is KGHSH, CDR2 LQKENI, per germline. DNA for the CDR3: TGTGCCAGCTCACCGGGCCAGGGCTCGAGCAATTCTGGAAACACCATATATTTT. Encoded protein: CASSPGQGSSNSGNTIYF.

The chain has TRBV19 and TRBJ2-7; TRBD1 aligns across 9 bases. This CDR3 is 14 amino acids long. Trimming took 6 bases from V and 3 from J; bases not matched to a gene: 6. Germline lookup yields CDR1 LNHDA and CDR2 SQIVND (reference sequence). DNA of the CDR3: TGTGCCAGTAGCAGGACAGGGGTCCTCTACGAGCAGTACTTC. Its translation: CASSRTGVLYEQYF.

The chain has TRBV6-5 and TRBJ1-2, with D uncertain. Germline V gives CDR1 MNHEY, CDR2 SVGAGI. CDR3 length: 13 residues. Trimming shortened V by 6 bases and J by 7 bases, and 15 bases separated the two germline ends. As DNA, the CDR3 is TGTGCCAGCAGCTTACAAGGGAGGGCTGGCTACACCTTC. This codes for CASSLQGRAGYTF.

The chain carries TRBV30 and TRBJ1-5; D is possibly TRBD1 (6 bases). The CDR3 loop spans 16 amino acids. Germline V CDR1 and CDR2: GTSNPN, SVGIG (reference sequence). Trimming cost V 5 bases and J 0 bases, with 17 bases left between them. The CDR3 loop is CAWSGTSSYSNQPQHF. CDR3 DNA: TGTGCCTGGTCTGGGACATCTTCTTATAGCAATCAGCCCCAGCATTTT.

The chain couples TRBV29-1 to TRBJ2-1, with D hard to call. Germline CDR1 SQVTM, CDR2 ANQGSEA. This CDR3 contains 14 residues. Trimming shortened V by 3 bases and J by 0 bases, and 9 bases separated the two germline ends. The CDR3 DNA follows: TGCAGCGTTGATTCCTCTATCTCCTACAATGAGCAGTTCTTC. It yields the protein CSVDSSISYNEQFF.

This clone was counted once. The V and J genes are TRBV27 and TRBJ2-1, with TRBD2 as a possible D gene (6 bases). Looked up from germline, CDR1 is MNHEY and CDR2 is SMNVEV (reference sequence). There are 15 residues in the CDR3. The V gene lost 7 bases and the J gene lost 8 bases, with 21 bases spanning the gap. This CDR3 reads CASKGFGGIGDEQFF. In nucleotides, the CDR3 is TGTGCCAGCAAGGGCTTCGGCGGGATTGGAGATGAGCAGTTCTTC.

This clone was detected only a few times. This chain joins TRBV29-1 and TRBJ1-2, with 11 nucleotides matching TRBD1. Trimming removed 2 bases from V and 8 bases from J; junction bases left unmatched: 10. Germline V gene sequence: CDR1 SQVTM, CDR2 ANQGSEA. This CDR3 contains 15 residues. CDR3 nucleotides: TGCAGCGTTGAACTGTTCCGGGACAGGGGGTACGGCTACACCTTC. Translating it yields CSVELFRDRGYGYTF.

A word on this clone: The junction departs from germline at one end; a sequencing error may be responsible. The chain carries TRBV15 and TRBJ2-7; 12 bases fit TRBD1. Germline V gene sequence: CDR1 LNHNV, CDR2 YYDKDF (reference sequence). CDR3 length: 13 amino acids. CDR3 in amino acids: CATSRGDRGRVHF. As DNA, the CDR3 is TGTGCCACCAGCAGAGGGGACAGGGGGCGCGTCCACTTC.

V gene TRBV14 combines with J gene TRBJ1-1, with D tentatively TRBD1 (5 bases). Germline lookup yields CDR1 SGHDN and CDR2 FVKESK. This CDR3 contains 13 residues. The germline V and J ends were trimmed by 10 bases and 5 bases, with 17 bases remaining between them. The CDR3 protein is CATKTGGTTEAFF. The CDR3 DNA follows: TGTGCCACCAAAACGGGGGGTACGACTGAAGCTTTCTTT.

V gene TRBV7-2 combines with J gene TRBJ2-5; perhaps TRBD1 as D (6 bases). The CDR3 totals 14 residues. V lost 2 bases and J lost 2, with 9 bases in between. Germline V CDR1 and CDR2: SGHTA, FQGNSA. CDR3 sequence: CASSLFRGQETQYF. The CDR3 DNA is TGTGCCAGCAGCTTATTCAGGGGTCAAGAGACCCAGTACTTC.

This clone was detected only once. Written as DNA, the CDR3 is TGCGCCAGCAGCCCAGCCTCCCGTACGGGGGAAGAGACCCAGTACTTC. Residues: CASSPASRTGEETQYF. This chain links TRBV5-1 with TRBJ2-5; tentatively, D is TRBD2 (6 bases). V lost 4 bases to trimming and J lost 3 bases, with 19 bases between them. The CDR3 sequence is 16 residues long. Germline V gene data show CDR1 as SGHRS and CDR2 as YFSETQ.

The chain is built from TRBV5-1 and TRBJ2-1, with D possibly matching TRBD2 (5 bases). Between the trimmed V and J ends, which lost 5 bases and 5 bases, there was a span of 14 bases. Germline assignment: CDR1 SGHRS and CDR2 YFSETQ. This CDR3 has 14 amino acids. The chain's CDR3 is CASREGNEDNEQFF. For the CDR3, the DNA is TGCGCCAGCAGAGAGGGTAATGAGGACAATGAGCAGTTCTTC.